This record looks at one TCR beta chain sequence and its context. In this sample, this clonotype turned up many times. The antigen this receptor binds is unknown. Base-call qualities are not available, and no considerably larger clone is one nucleotide away. Library preparation employed RT-PCR. The run used an Illumina HiSeq 2500. TCRdb handled the public reads itself, with Q25 trimming in fastp and clone calling in MiXCR, and kept productive beta chains. Every CDR3 protein is listed once, alongside the most common genes and DNA of its rows. The sample table contains about 190,000 distinct CDR3 sequences; only one count was recorded for around 14% of them. Jointly, the top ten make up 26% of the sample. This specimen comes from a study of response to subunit inactivated influenza vaccine (dated by TCRdb to 2016 to 2018). Some background on the complete study: Deep quantitative T cell receptor repertoire profiling was used in the study to track responses to a trivalent subunit inactivated influenza vaccine.

Beyond this particular receptor, the publication reports: The authors proposed that each seasonal influenza vaccination may bring in only a limited number of new T cells.

V is cut back by 2 bases and J by 4 bases, with 12 bases in the junction unmatched. The CDR3 has 17 amino acids, counting the end cysteine and phenylalanine. Only the CDR3 part of the read is kept: 51 bases, read in frame from the first base. The germline V gene specifies SGHRS as CDR1 and YFSETQ as CDR2. This clonotype was obtained from a man in his forties or fifties who received an inactivated influenza vaccine. Donor details come from another sample of the same person, matched by shared clones. The rearranged segments are TRBV5-1 and TRBJ2-1; TRBD2 aligns with 7 central bases. The sequencing used CD8+ T cells sorted from PBMCs, collected around 5 days after vaccination. The CDR3 is CASSLSSGREWYNEQFF. The bases read TGCGCCAGCAGCTTAAGTTCGGGGCGGGAGTGGTACAATGAGCAGTTCTTC.